What follows are 17 T cell receptor beta chains derived from one specimen sequenced in a study of OX40 agonist ivuxolimab in advanced cancers. Library generation was performed with the immunoSEQ multiplex PCR assay. TCRdb stores this immuneACCESS table with in-frame sequences only. Part of the clones is absent; in the studies checked, under half of the shortfall reflects unresolved V genes, and no reason is known for the rest. The sample yields 26,000 or so clones; about 84% were counted once. Roughly 27% of the sample belongs to the ten largest clones. Sequencing was performed on CD4+ or CD8+ T cells sorted from blood, taken in a trial of the OX40 agonist ivuxolimab. All receptors derive from an adult with an advanced solid tumor such as melanoma, head and neck, liver or kidney cancer.

The V and J genes are TRBV19 and TRBJ2-7, with unresolved D. Trimming left V 0 bases short and J 0 bases short, with 3 bases between. Germline values: CDR1 LNHDA, CDR2 SQIVND (reference sequence). The length of the CDR3 is 13 residues. In DNA form, the CDR3 reads TGTGCCAGTAGTATAGATCACTCCTACGAGCAGTACTTC. Translating it yields CASSIDHSYEQYF.

This chain connects TRBV12-5 to TRBJ2-1, with D uncertain. V dropped 1 base and J dropped 8 bases, with 9 bases sitting between them. The length of the CDR3 is 13 residues. Germline CDR1 reads LGHNT; CDR2 reads FRNRAP. DNA of the CDR3: TGTGCTAGTGGTTTGGGCACTCTCGATGAGCAGTTCTTC. It encodes CASGLGTLDEQFF. Filled out from reference TRBV12-5 and TRBJ2-1, the complete variable domain reads DARVTQTPRHKVTEMGQEVTMRCQPILGHNTVFWYRQTMMQGLELLAYFRNRAPLDDSGMPKDRFSAEMPDATLATLKIQPSEPRDSAVYFCASGLGTLDEQFFGPGTRLTVL.

The chain uses TRBV30 and TRBJ2-1; possibly TRBD2 for D (5 bases). Trimming stripped 2 bases from V and 9 bases from J, with 14 bases between. This CDR3 contains 13 residues. In germline, CDR1 is GTSNPN, CDR2 SVGIG (reference sequence). CDR3 in amino acids: CAWSLRTGREQFF. DNA of the CDR3: TGTGCCTGGAGTCTGCGGACTGGGCGTGAGCAGTTCTTC.

The chain uses TRBV9 and TRBJ2-5; D not certain. CDR1 and CDR2 from the germline V gene are SGDLS and YYNGEE. V gave up 0 bases and J gave up 5 bases, with 14 bases separating them. The CDR3 covers 15 residues. Here the CDR3 reads CASSVVPDNWETQYF. The DNA for the CDR3 is TGTGCCAGCAGCGTAGTTCCTGATAATTGGGAGACCCAGTACTTC.

This rearrangement joins TRBV7-9 to TRBJ1-4, with TRBD1 identical over 11 bases. The V segment lost 6 bases and the J segment 5 bases; nucleotides outside the gene matches: 8. Germline CDR1 reads SEHNR; CDR2 reads FQNEAQ (reference sequence). The CDR3 is made up of 16 amino acids. This CDR3 reads CASRKDRGRLNEKLFF. CDR3 bases: TGTGCCAGCAGGAAGGACAGGGGGCGCCTAAATGAAAAACTGTTTTTT.

The chain couples TRBV2 to TRBJ2-7; D perhaps matches TRBD2 (5 bases). CDR1 and CDR2 from the germline V gene are SNHLY and FYNNEI. Trimming stripped 4 bases from V and 7 bases from J, with 17 bases between. This CDR3 region has 14 residues. The CDR3 DNA sequence: TGTGCCAGCAGTGGTAATAGCGTGAATGGGGAGCAGTACTTC. Its protein product is CASSGNSVNGEQYF.

The chain couples TRBV5-6 to TRBJ2-7; D is unclear. CDR3 length equals 13 residues. Germline V gene data show CDR1 as SGHDT and CDR2 as YYEEEE. Trimming removed 4 bases from V and 1 base from J, with 9 bases in between. Here the CDR3 DNA reads TGTGCCAGCAGCGCCGGGCTATCCTACGAGCAGTACTTC. Residues: CASSAGLSYEQYF.

This chain joins TRBV7-9 and TRBJ2-1; no firm D call. V shed 0 bases and J shed 6 bases, with 3 bases lying between them. The CDR3 has 12 amino acids. The germline V gene has CDR1 SEHNR and CDR2 FQNEAQ (reference sequence). The chain's CDR3 is CASSLARNEQFF. In DNA, the CDR3 is TGTGCCAGCAGCTTAGCCCGCAATGAGCAGTTCTTC. Drawing the rest from reference TRBV7-9 and TRBJ2-1, the complete variable domain is DTGVSQNPRHKITKRGQNVTFRCDPISEHNRLYWYRQTLGQGPEFLTYFQNEAQLEKSRLLSDRFSAERPKGSFSTLEIQRTEQGDSAMYLCASSLARNEQFFGPGTRLTVL.

The genes are TRBV28 and TRBJ1-1; 7 nucleotides agree with TRBD1. The ends lost 2 bases at V and 1 base at J; junction bases unmatched: 7. In germline, CDR1 is MDHEN, CDR2 SYDVKM. CDR3 length equals 16 residues. CDR3: CASSLEGAYRNTEAFF. The CDR3, as DNA: TGTGCCAGCAGTTTAGAGGGGGCGTATAGGAACACTGAAGCTTTCTTT. Supplemented by reference TRBV28 and TRBJ1-1, the full variable domain reads DVKVTQSSRYLVKRTGEKVFLECVQDMDHENMFWYRQDPGLGLRLIYFSYDVKMKEKGDIPEGYSVSREKKERFSLILESASTNQTSMYLCASSLEGAYRNTEAFFGQGTRLTVV.

V and J are TRBV5-6 and TRBJ2-7, with no clear D. Trimming shortened V by 0 bases and J by 6 bases, and 7 bases separated the two germline ends. The CDR3 covers 12 residues. In germline, CDR1 is SGHDT, CDR2 YYEEEE. CDR3 sequence: CASSLVGSEQYF. In DNA, the CDR3 is TGTGCCAGCAGCTTGGTAGGGTCCGAGCAGTACTTC.

This sequence joins TRBV19 and TRBJ2-1; D gene unclear. Per the germline V gene, CDR1 is LNHDA and CDR2 is SQIVND (reference sequence). Trimming shortened V by 4 bases and J by 7 bases, and 5 bases separated the two germline ends. The length of the CDR3 is 11 residues. The CDR3 DNA reads TGTGCCAGTAGTACCACAAATGAGCAGTTCTTC. Translating it yields CASSTTNEQFF. The full variable domain, its missing parts supplied by reference TRBV19 and TRBJ2-1, is DGGITQSPKYLFRKEGQNVTLSCEQNLNHDAMYWYRQDPGQGLRLIYYSQIVNDFQKGDIAEGYSVSREKKESFPLTVTSAQKNPTAFYLCASSTTNEQFFGPGTRLTVL.

Note on this clone: Additional DNA sequences in this sample encode the identical CDR3. The chain links TRBV7-9 to TRBJ1-1; D not resolved. The CDR3 has 12 residues. Germline values: CDR1 SEHNR, CDR2 FQNEAQ (reference sequence). Trimming left V 1 base short and J 7 bases short, with 7 bases between. The CDR3 spells CASSLGGSEAFF. CDR3 nucleotide sequence: TGTGCCAGCAGCTTAGGTGGCAGTGAAGCTTTCTTT.

This chain joins TRBV27 and TRBJ2-3; D call uncertain. CDR3 length: 14 amino acids. The germline V gene encodes CDR1 MNHEY and CDR2 SMNVEV (reference sequence). V was pared by 1 base and J by 2 bases, with 7 bases between. CDR3 DNA: TGTGCCAGCAGTTTATTTGGCTCCACAGATACGCAGTATTTT. Residues: CASSLFGSTDTQYF.

V and J are TRBV7-3 and TRBJ1-2; D is possibly TRBD1 (5 bases). Per the germline V gene, CDR1 is SGHTA and CDR2 is FQGTGA. Trimming took 1 base from V and 4 from J, leaving 13 bases between them. The CDR3 is made up of 15 amino acids. CDR3 coding DNA: TGTGCCAGCAGCTTAATACGTCAGGGACGCTATGGCTACACCTTC. Translation: CASSLIRQGRYGYTF.

A single count supports this clone. The chain has TRBV5-1 and TRBJ2-7; TRBD1 or TRBD2 may be the D gene (5 bases each). Germline-derived CDR1 and CDR2 are SGHRS and YFSETQ. The V and J ends lost 4 bases and 6 bases respectively, with 20 bases between them. The CDR3 extends over 15 amino acids. CDR3 sequence: CASSPEEGEVREQYF. The CDR3 DNA follows: TGCGCCAGCAGCCCGGAGGAAGGGGAAGTCCGCGAGCAGTACTTC.

This rearrangement joins TRBV6-1 to TRBJ2-7; D remains unclear. The CDR3 totals 15 residues. Germline assignment: CDR1 MNHNS and CDR2 SASEGT. V was trimmed by 3 bases and J by 7 bases, leaving 19 bases between them. The CDR3 region has the DNA TGTGCCAGCAGTGACGTAGTTTCTCTCCTCGGGGAGCAGTACTTC. Its protein is CASSDVVSLLGEQYF.

This clone appeared a single time. The gene calls are TRBV5-1 and TRBJ2-2; maybe TRBD1 (7 bases). The CDR3 spans 18 residues. Trimming cost V 3 bases and J 0 bases, with 18 bases left between them. The germline V gene has CDR1 SGHRS and CDR2 YFSETQ. CDR3 DNA sequence: TGCGCCAGCAGCTACCAGGGCAGGGGGGCTCCGAACACCGGGGAGCTGTTTTTT. Translation gives CASSYQGRGAPNTGELFF.